This T cell receptor (beta chain) appears in the sequencing data of a study of blood T cells in healthy people across ages. PCR was performed a second time for roughly 6 to 12 cycles using a sample-barcoded 5' primer and a J-beta primer mix. From each sample, at least 2.5 million paired-end reads containing CDR3 were obtained. In TCRdb, the 5' RACE reads were re-called with MiXCR into one record per CDR3 protein. This repertoire shows some 760,000 distinct CDR3 sequences, about 25% found once; its top ten account for around 9.2%. The study, taken as a whole, reports: Any conclusive comparison of naive versus antigen-experienced cells was prevented by using unsorted PBMCs.

For this clonotype: Its antigen is still unknown.

The same sample was also used in a study of T cells of mothers and their children. Per that study: All extracted RNA went into cDNA synthesis, around 1.6 ug per 15 ul.

Material for sequencing was blood. The receptor comes from a boy aged 5-17 years in good health.

The CDR3 sequence is CASSLGPSGSSYNEQFF. In DNA, the CDR3 is TGCGCCAGCAGCTTGGGACCTAGCGGGAGCTCCTACAATGAGCAGTTCTTC. The chain uses TRBV5-1 and TRBJ2-1; 10 bases map to TRBD2. The CDR3 contains 17 residues. The V segment lost 0 bases and the J segment 0 bases; nucleotides outside the gene matches: 3. Germline-derived CDR1 and CDR2 are SGHRS and YFSETQ.